This T cell receptor beta chain stems from a study of identifying expanded T cells in peripheral blood. TCRdb's copy holds only in-frame clones and misses some; the assay was immunoSEQ multiplex PCR. The sample comprises under 70,000 clones, around 87% of which are singletons, and around 4.6% rests with the top ten. Overall study results and limits: Clone count variance between roughly 2-week samples rose with total template count.

Points on this clone: Antigen: not known.

Germline V CDR1 and CDR2: GTSNPN, SVGIG (reference sequence). This CDR3 spans 13 amino acids. Trimming shortened V by 0 bases and J by 2 bases, and 7 bases separated the two germline ends. Sequencing used blood. This TCR was recovered from a person aged 18 to 70 in good health. The chain combines TRBV30 with TRBJ2-5; D not resolved. CDR3 sequence (DNA): TGTGCCTGGAGTGTAAGCAGTCAAGAGACCCAGTACTTC. The encoded protein is CAWSVSSQETQYF.